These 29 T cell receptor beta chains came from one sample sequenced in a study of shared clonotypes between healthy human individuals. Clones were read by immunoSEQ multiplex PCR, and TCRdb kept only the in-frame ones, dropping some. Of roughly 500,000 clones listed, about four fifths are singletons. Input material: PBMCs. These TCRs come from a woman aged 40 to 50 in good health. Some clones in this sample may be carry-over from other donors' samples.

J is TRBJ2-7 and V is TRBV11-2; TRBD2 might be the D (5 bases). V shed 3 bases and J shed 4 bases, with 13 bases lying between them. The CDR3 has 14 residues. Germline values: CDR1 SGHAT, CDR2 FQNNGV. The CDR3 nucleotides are TGTGCCAGCAGCTTGCAGTGGGAGAGGTACGAGCAGTACTTC. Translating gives CASSLQWERYEQYF.

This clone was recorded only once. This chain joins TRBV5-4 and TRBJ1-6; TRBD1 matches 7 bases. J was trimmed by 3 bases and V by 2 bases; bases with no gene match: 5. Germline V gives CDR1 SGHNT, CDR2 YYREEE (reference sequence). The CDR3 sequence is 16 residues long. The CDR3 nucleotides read TGTGCCAGCAGCTTCGGGACAGCAGGCTATAATTCACCCCTCCACTTT. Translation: CASSFGTAGYNSPLHF.

CDR3 protein: CASTDNSYEQYF. The CDR3 DNA sequence: TGTGCCAGCACAGACAACTCCTACGAGCAGTACTTC. V gene TRBV6-6 combines with J gene TRBJ2-7; D is ambiguous. Germline CDR1 is MNHNY and CDR2 is SVGAGI (reference sequence). CDR3 length: 12 amino acids. V dropped 7 bases and J dropped 0 bases, with 7 bases sitting between them.

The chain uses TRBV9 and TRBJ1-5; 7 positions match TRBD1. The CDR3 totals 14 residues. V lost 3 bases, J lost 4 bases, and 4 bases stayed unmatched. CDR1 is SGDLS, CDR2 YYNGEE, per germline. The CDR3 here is CASSERDRNQPQHF. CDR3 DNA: TGTGCCAGCAGCGAAAGGGACAGAAATCAGCCCCAGCATTTT.

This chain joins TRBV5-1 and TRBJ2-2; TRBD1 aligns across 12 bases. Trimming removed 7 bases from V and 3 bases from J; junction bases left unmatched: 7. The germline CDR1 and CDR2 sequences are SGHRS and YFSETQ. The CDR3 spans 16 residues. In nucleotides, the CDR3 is TGCGCCAGCGCCTTCGGGACAGGGGGCTACACCGGGGAGCTGTTTTTT. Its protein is CASAFGTGGYTGELFF. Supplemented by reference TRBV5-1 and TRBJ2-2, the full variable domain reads KAGVTQTPRYLIKTRGQQVTLSCSPISGHRSVSWYQQTPGQGLQFLFEYFSETQRNKGNFPGRFSGRQFSNSRSEMNVSTLELGDSALYLCASAFGTGGYTGELFFGEGSRLTVL.

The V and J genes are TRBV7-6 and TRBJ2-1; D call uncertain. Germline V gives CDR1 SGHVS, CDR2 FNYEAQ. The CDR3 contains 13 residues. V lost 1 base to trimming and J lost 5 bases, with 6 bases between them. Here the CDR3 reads CASSLVRNNEQFF. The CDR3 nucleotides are TGTGCCAGCAGCTTAGTACGGAACAATGAGCAGTTCTTC. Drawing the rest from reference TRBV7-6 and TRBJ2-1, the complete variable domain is GAGVSQSPRYKVTKRGQDVALRCDPISGHVSLYWYRQALGQGPEFLTYFNYEAQQDKSGLPNDRFSAERPEGSISTLTIQRTEQRDSAMYRCASSLVRNNEQFFGPGTRLTVL.

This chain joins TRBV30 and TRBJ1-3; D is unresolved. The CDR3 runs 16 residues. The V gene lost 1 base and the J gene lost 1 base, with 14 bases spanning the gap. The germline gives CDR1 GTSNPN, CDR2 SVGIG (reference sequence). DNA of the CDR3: TGTGCCTGGAGTGCCACTTGGAAGGCGTCTGGAAACACCATATATTTT. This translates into CAWSATWKASGNTIYF.

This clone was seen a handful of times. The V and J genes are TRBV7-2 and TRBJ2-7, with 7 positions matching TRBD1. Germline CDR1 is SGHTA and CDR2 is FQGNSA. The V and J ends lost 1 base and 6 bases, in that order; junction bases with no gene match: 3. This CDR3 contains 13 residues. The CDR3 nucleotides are TGTGCCAGCAGCTTAGAACCAGGGGGCGAGCAGTACTTC. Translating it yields CASSLEPGGEQYF. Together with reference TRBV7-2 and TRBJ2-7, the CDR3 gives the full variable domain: GAGVSQSPSNKVTEKGKDVELRCDPISGHTALYWYRQSLGQGLEFLIYFQGNSAPDKSGLPSDRFSAERTGGSVSTLTIQRTQQEDSAVYLCASSLEPGGEQYFGPGTRLTVT.

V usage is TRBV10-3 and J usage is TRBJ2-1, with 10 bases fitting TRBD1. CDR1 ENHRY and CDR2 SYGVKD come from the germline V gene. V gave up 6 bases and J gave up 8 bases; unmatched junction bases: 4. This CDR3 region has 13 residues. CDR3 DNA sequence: TGTGCCATCAGGGGGACAGGGGTGGATGAGCAGTTCTTC. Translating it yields CAIRGTGVDEQFF.

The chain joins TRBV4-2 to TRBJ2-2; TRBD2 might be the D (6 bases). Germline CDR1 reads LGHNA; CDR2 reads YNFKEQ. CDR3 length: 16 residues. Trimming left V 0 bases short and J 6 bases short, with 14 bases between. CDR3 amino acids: CASSQDRASVAGELFF. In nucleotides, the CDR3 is TGTGCCAGCAGCCAAGATAGGGCTAGCGTCGCCGGGGAGCTGTTTTTT.

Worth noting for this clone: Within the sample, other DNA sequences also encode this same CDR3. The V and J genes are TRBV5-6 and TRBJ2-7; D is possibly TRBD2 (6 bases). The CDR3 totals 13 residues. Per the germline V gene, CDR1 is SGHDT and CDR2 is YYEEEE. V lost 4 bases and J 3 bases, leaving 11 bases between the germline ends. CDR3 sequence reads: CASSLVGGYEQYF. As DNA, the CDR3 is TGTGCCAGCAGCCTTGTGGGGGGCTACGAGCAGTACTTC. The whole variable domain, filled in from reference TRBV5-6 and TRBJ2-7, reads DAGVTQSPTHLIKTRGQQVTLRCSPKSGHDTVSWYQQALGQGPQFIFQYYEEEERQRGNFPDRFSGHQFPNYSSELNVNALLLGDSALYLCASSLVGGYEQYFGPGTRLTVT.

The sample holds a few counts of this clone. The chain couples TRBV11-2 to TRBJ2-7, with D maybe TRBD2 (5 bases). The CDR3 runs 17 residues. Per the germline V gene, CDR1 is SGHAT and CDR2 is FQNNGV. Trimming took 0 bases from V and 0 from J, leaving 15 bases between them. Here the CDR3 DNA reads TGTGCCAGCAGCTTAGATCTGAGGGTCAGCCGCTCCTACGAGCAGTACTTC. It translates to CASSLDLRVSRSYEQYF.

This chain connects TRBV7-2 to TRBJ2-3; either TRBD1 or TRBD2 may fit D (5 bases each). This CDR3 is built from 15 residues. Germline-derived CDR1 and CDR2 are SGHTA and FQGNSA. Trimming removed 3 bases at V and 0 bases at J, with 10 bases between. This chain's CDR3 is CASSFGGMSTDTQYF. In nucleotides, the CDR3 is TGTGCCAGCAGCTTTGGGGGAATGAGCACAGATACGCAGTATTTT.

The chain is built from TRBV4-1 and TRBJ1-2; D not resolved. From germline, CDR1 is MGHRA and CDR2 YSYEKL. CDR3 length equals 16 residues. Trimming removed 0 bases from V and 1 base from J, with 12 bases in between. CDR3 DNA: TGCGCCAGCAGCCAAGACCAAGCCGGCTTTAACTATGGCTACACCTTC. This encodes CASSQDQAGFNYGYTF.

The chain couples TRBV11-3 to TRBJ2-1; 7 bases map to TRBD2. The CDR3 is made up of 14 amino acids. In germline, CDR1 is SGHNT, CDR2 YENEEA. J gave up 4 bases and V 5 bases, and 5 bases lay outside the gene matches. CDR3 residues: CASSPGLGYNEQFF. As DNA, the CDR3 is TGTGCCAGCAGCCCTGGACTAGGATACAATGAGCAGTTCTTC. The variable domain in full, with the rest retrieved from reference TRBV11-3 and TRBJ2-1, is EAGVVQSPRYKIIEKKQPVAFWCNPISGHNTLYWYLQNLGQGPELLIRYENEEAVDDSQLPKDRFSAERLKGVDSTLKIQPAELGDSAVYLCASSPGLGYNEQFFGPGTRLTVL.

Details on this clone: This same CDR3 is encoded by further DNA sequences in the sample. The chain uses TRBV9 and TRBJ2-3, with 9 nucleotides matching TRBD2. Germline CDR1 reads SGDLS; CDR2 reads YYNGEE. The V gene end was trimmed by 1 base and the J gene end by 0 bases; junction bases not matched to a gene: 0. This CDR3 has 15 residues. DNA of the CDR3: TGTGCCAGCAGCGTACTAGCGGGAAGCACAGATACGCAGTATTTT. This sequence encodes CASSVLAGSTDTQYF.

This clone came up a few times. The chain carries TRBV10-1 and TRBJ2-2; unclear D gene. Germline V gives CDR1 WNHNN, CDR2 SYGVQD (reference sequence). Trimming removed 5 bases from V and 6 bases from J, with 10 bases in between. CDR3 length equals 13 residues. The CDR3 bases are TGCGCCAGCAGTATCCAGCTGCCCGGGGAGCTGTTTTTT. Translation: CASSIQLPGELFF.

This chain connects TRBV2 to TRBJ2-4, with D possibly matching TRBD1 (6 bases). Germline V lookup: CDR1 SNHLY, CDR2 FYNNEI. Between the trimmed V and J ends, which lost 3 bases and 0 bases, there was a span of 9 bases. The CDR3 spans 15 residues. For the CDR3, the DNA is TGTGCCAGCAGTGACGGGACACTAGCCAAAAACATTCAGTACTTC. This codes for CASSDGTLAKNIQYF. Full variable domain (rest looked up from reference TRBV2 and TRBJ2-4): EPEVTQTPSHQVTQMGQEVILRCVPISNHLYFYWYRQILGQKVEFLVSFYNNEISEKSEIFDDQFSVERPDGSNFTLKIRSTKLEDSAMYFCASSDGTLAKNIQYFGAGTRLSVL.

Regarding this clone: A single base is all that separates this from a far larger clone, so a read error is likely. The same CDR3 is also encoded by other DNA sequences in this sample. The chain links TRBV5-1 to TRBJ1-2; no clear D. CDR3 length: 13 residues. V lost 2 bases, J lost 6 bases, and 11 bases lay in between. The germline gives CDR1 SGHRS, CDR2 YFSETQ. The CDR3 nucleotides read TGCGCCAGCAGCTTAGCGTCAGAAGATGGCTACACCTTC. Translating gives CASSLASEDGYTF.

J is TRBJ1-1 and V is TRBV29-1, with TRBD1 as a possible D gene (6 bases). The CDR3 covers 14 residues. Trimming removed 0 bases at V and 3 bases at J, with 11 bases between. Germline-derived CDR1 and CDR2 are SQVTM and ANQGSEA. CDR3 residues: CSVEELGGDTEAFF. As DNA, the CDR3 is TGCAGCGTTGAAGAACTAGGGGGGGACACTGAAGCTTTCTTT.

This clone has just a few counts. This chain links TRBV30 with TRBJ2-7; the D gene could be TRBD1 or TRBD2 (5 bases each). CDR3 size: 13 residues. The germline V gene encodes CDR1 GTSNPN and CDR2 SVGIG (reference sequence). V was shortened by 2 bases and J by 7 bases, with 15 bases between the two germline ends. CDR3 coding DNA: TGTGCCTGGAGTCCTACGTCCTGGGGGGAGCAGTACTTC. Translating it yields CAWSPTSWGEQYF.

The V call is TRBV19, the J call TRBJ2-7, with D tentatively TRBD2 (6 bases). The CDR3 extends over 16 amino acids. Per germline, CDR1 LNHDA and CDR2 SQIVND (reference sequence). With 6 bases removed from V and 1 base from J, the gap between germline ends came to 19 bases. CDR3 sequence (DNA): TGTGCCAGTAGCAGAGGGCGGGACCTTCGTTCCTACGAGCAGTACTTC. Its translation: CASSRGRDLRSYEQYF.

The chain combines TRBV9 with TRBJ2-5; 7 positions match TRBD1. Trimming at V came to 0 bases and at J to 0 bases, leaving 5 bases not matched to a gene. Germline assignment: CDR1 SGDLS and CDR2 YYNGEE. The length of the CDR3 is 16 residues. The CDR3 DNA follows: TGTGCCAGCAGCGTAGGGGACAGCTGGTACCAAGAGACCCAGTACTTC. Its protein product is CASSVGDSWYQETQYF.

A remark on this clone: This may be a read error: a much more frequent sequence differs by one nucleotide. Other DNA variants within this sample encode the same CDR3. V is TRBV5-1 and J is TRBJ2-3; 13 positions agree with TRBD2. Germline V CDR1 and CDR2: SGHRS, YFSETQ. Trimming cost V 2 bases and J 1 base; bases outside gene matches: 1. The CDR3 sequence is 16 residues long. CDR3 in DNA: TGCGCCAGCAGCTTAGGACTAGCGGGAGGCACAGATACGCAGTATTTT. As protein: CASSLGLAGGTDTQYF.

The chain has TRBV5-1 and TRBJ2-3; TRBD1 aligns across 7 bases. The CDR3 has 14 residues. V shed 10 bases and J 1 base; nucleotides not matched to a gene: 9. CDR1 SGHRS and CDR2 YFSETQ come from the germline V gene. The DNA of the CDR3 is TGCGCCGGACAGACAGGGCCAGGCACAGATACGCAGTATTTT. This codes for CAGQTGPGTDTQYF.

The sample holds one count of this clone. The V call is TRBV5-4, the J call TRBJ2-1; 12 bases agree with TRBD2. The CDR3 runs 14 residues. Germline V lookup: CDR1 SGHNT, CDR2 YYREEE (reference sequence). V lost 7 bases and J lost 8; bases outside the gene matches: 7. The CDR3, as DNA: TGTGCCAGCCAAAGGACTAGCGGGAATGATGAGCAGTTCTTC. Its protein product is CASQRTSGNDEQFF.

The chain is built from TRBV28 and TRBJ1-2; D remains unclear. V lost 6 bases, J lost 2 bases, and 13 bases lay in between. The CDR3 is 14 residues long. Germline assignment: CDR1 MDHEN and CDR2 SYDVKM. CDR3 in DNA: TGTGCCAGCAGGCCCCCTGGGGAAAACTATGGCTACACCTTC. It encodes CASRPPGENYGYTF.

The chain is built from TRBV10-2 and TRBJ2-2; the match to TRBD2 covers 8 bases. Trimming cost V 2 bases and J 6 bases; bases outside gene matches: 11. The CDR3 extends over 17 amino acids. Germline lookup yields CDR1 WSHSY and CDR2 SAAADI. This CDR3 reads CASSEGLGAGEPGELFF. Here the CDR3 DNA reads TGCGCCAGCAGTGAGGGTTTAGGAGCGGGAGAACCCGGGGAGCTGTTTTTT.

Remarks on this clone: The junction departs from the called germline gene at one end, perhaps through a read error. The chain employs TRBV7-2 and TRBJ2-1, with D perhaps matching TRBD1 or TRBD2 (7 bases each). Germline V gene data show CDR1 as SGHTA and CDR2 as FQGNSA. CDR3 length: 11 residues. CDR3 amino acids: CASSQGGTVLF. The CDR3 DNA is TGTGCCAGCAGTCAGGGGGGGACAGTACTCTTC.